A single sample gave rise to the 5 T cell receptor beta chains below, sequenced in a study of T cell repertoires in cytomegalovirus infection. TCRdb called the reads again in MiXCR, with one record for every CDR3 protein. The sample gives approximately 500,000 distinct CDR3 sequences, around 11% of which show up once; about 10% is in the top ten. Specimen: PBMCs. The source is a human donor in good health (CMV status not recorded). Some clones in this sample may be carry-over from other donors' samples.

This clonotype was recorded a few times. The CDR3 sequence is CASSIGASTEAFF. CDR3 nucleotides: TGTGCCAGTAGTATAGGTGCCAGCACTGAAGCTTTCTTT. This rearrangement joins TRBV19 to TRBJ1-1; the D is unclear. The CDR3 runs 13 residues. Germline CDR1 reads LNHDA; CDR2 reads SQIVND (reference sequence). V was shortened by 1 base and J by 4 bases, with 7 bases between the two germline ends.

J is TRBJ2-1 and V is TRBV29-1, with D maybe TRBD2 (7 bases). From germline, CDR1 is SQVTM and CDR2 ANQGSEA. The V end was cut by 4 bases, the J end by 4 bases, with 23 bases between. The CDR3 totals 17 residues. DNA for the CDR3: TGCAGCGTTGGAGGGGGTTATCTAGCGGTAGATTACAATGAGCAGTTCTTC. Translated, it gives CSVGGGYLAVDYNEQFF.

The sample holds a few counts of this clonotype. This sequence joins TRBV29-1 and TRBJ2-3; TRBD2 agrees at 8 bases. Germline V lookup: CDR1 SQVTM, CDR2 ANQGSEA. V shed 5 bases and J 5 bases; nucleotides not matched to a gene: 3. The CDR3 is 12 amino acids. DNA for the CDR3: TGCAGCGTTAGAAGCGGGGGAGATACGCAGTATTTT. Its translation is CSVRSGGDTQYF.

This clonotype was observed many times. This sequence joins TRBV10-1 and TRBJ2-3; D may be TRBD2 (5 bases). From germline, CDR1 is WNHNN and CDR2 SYGVQD (reference sequence). This CDR3 contains 15 residues. The ends were cut back, 5 bases at V and 4 bases at J, with 16 bases in the middle. The CDR3 loop is CASSRDTGSADTQYF. The CDR3 coding sequence is TGCGCCAGCAGTCGGGATACCGGTAGCGCAGATACGCAGTATTTT.

The table lists this clonotype with many counts. This chain connects TRBV10-3 to TRBJ1-1; no definite D call. CDR1 ENHRY and CDR2 SYGVKD come from the germline V gene. The CDR3 is made up of 13 amino acids. The V end was cut by 5 bases, the J end by 6 bases, with 13 bases between. CDR3 sequence: CAISMDGGAEAFF. The CDR3 DNA follows: TGTGCCATCAGTATGGACGGCGGGGCTGAAGCTTTCTTT.